This T cell receptor beta chain comes out of a study of Ad26.COV2.S vaccination and SARS-CoV-2 variants. In the study overall: Ad26.COV2.S was injected intramuscularly once or twice, 56 days apart.

The germline gives CDR1 LGHDT, CDR2 YNNKEL (reference sequence). The CDR3 length is 16 residues. The ends were cut back, 1 base at V and 1 base at J, with 10 bases in the middle. Treatment here: some 20 received Ad26.COV2.S at low or high dose, single or two shots; about 5 received placebo; per-sample allocation not given. At day 63 after the first vaccine or placebo injection, samples were drawn. At a Boston site, the person donating was an adult of 18-55 years. The method was immunoSEQ multiplex PCR; TCRdb's version includes in-frame clones alone and lacks a portion of them. The sample contains about 500,000 clones, 89% of which appear only once. Note on this clone: What it binds is unknown.

Study results and caveats: Placebo recipients trailed vaccine recipients in spike-specific TCR breadth. Placebo recipients and vaccine recipients were similar in non-spike TCR breadth.

The material was peripheral blood, obtained in a trial of Ad26.COV2.S vaccine versus placebo. The chain links TRBV3-1 (or the pseudogene TRBV3-2) to TRBJ2-2, with a weak D call TRBD1 (5 bases). The sequence derives from a person aged 18-60 years who received the Ad26.COV2.S COVID-19 vaccine or a placebo. CDR3 in DNA: TGTGCCAGCAGCCAAGTGTCAGGACAGAACACCGGGGAGCTGTTTTTT. It specifies CASSQVSGQNTGELFF.